The 13 T cell receptor beta chains below come from one sample, sequenced in a study of vaccination and CD4 T cells after COVID-19. The Oncomine TCR Beta short-read assay sequenced DNA from cultured CD4+ T cells. TCRdb redid the calling of the PCR reads with MiXCR, one entry per CDR3 protein. Altogether fewer than 25,000 distinct CDR3 sequences are present, about two fifths being singletons, with the ten largest covering roughly 20%. Which antigens these TCRs recognize remains unknown. The treatment here: roughly ten-day PBMC culture with coronavirus spike peptide pools or control peptides (ViraFEST assay). The sample here was CD4+ T cells from blood, cultured in vitro, taken before SARS-CoV-2 vaccination. These receptor sequences come from a human donor who received a COVID-19 vaccine.

This chain connects TRBV7-2 to TRBJ1-6; no definite D call. CDR1 and CDR2 from the germline V gene are SGHTA and FQGNSA. The CDR3 contains 15 residues. V gave up 3 bases and J gave up 5 bases, with 11 bases separating them. The CDR3 bases are TGTGCCAGCAGCTTCGCGGTAGCCGATAATTCACCCCTCCACTTT. It translates to CASSFAVADNSPLHF.

The chain links TRBV10-3 to TRBJ2-1; 13 nucleotides align to TRBD2. Germline loops: CDR1 ENHRY, CDR2 SYGVKD. The CDR3 is 18 residues long. Trimming removed 5 bases from V and 4 bases from J; junction bases left unmatched: 11. The CDR3 loop reads CAISRTSGGNQGYNEQFF. The CDR3 region has the DNA TGTGCCATCAGTCGGACTAGCGGGGGTAACCAAGGATACAATGAGCAGTTCTTC.

V usage is TRBV5-1 and J usage is TRBJ2-1; 7 nucleotides line up with TRBD1. V dropped 5 bases and J dropped 5; count of bases not matched to a gene: 4. The CDR3 runs 13 residues. Germline loops: CDR1 SGHRS, CDR2 YFSETQ. DNA for the CDR3: TGCGCCAGCAGACCGGGACAGCACAATGAGCAGTTCTTC. It translates to CASRPGQHNEQFF.

In nucleotides, the CDR3 is TGTGCCAGCAGTATCCGCTCCTACGAGCAGTACTTC. Translated: CASSIRSYEQYF. This chain uses TRBV2 with TRBJ2-7; D is unclear. The germline gives CDR1 SNHLY, CDR2 FYNNEI. V was cut by 5 bases and J by 0 bases, with 5 bases left in between. The CDR3 has 12 residues.

This clonotype was seen a few times. The chain couples TRBV6-1 to TRBJ1-1; D is undetermined. The CDR3 sequence is 14 residues long. The V gene lost 6 bases and the J gene lost 0 bases, with 11 bases spanning the gap. Germline CDR1 reads MNHNS; CDR2 reads SASEGT. The CDR3 sequence is CASRYRAMNTEAFF. The CDR3 DNA reads TGTGCCAGCAGGTATCGGGCTATGAACACTGAAGCTTTCTTT.

The J gene is TRBJ1-1, the V gene TRBV11-3, with TRBD1 matching over 7 bases. The CDR3 has 15 residues. Germline V CDR1 and CDR2: SGHNT, YENEEA. Trimming at V came to 8 bases and at J to 6 bases, leaving 15 bases not matched to a gene. CDR3 sequence (DNA): TGTGCCAGCCGACAGATGACAGGGAGCTCACCTGAAGCTTTCTTT. Its translation: CASRQMTGSSPEAFF.

The chain recombines TRBV4-2 with TRBJ1-3, with a possible D match to TRBD1 (5 bases). Trimming shortened V by 4 bases and J by 0 bases, and 16 bases separated the two germline ends. The germline CDR1 and CDR2 sequences are LGHNA and YNFKEQ. The CDR3 consists of 17 residues. The CDR3 DNA reads as TGTGCCAGCAGCCTTTCAGAGGGGAGGTACTCTGGAAACACCATATATTTT. It encodes CASSLSEGRYSGNTIYF.

The chain is built from TRBV7-9 and TRBJ2-2; TRBD2 agrees at 7 bases. The germline V gene encodes CDR1 SEHNR and CDR2 FQNEAQ (reference sequence). The CDR3 contains 16 residues. V gave up 8 bases and J gave up 0 bases; unmatched junction bases: 9. The CDR3 nucleotides read TGTGCCAGCCCCATAGGTCGGGGGGCGAACACCGGGGAGCTGTTTTTT. Protein product: CASPIGRGANTGELFF.

This clonotype showed up just a few times. The V gene is TRBV6-2 or TRBV6-3, the J gene TRBJ1-3, with 7 positions matching TRBD1. The CDR3 extends over 13 amino acids. V lost 10 bases to trimming and J lost 0 bases; unmatched junction nucleotides: 3. Germline CDR1 is MNHEY and CDR2 is SVGEGT. The CDR3 here is CATRGVSGNTIYF. Here the CDR3 DNA reads TGTGCCACCAGGGGGGTCTCTGGAAACACCATATATTTT.

The J gene is TRBJ2-5, the V gene TRBV14; D unresolved. V was trimmed by 5 bases and J by 1 base, leaving 14 bases between them. CDR3 length: 15 amino acids. Germline V gene lookup returns CDR1 SGHDN and CDR2 FVKESK. CDR3 loop: CASSVSYVFQETQYF. Written as DNA, the CDR3 is TGTGCCAGCAGCGTGAGCTACGTATTCCAAGAGACCCAGTACTTC.

The V call is TRBV19, the J call TRBJ1-5; unclear D gene. CDR1 is LNHDA and CDR2 is SQIVND in the germline V gene (reference sequence). This CDR3 is 14 amino acids long. V lost 5 bases and J 0 bases, leaving 8 bases between the germline ends. The CDR3 is CASSGERSNQPQHF. The CDR3 nucleotides read TGTGCCAGTAGTGGGGAGCGTAGCAATCAGCCCCAGCATTTT.

This clonotype has more than one count but fewer than ten. This chain connects TRBV20-1 to TRBJ1-1; TRBD1 agrees at 7 bases. The junction had 7 bases not matched to a gene; V was cut back by 3 bases and J by 0 bases. Looked up from germline, CDR1 is DFQATT and CDR2 is SNEGSKA (reference sequence). The CDR3 sequence is 15 residues long. DNA for the CDR3: TGCAGTGCTAGCAAGGGGGCAGAGATGAACACTGAAGCTTTCTTT. Translating it yields CSASKGAEMNTEAFF.

This clonotype was seen a handful of times. The chain uses TRBV7-9 and TRBJ2-3; 7 bases match TRBD2. In germline, CDR1 is SEHNR, CDR2 FQNEAQ (reference sequence). The length of the CDR3 is 15 residues. V lost 5 bases to trimming and J lost 0 bases; unmatched junction nucleotides: 5. CDR3 amino acids: CASSRRGVSTDTQYF. For the CDR3, the DNA is TGTGCCAGCAGCCGTCGGGGGGTGAGCACAGATACGCAGTATTTT.